These 6 T cell receptor beta chains came from one sample sequenced in a study of T cells in Graves' hyperthyroidism and ophthalmopathy. RNA transcripts served as the template for amplifying TCR beta CDR3 regions. RT-PCR in the first round (using the HTBI primer set) targeted the TCR CDR3. Each CDR3 protein gets one entry after TCRdb re-called the multiplex PCR reads with MiXCR. This sample has about 400,000 distinct CDR3 sequences, with about 14% found just once. The sample was blood. All receptors derive from a man between 45 and 60 years old with Graves' ophthalmopathy.

Ten or more counts support this clonotype. The rearrangement joins TRBV3-1 to TRBJ2-7; 7 nucleotides align to TRBD2. The CDR3 has 15 amino acids. V was clipped by 3 bases and J by 0 bases; unmatched bases: 5. Germline CDR1 reads LGHDT; CDR2 reads YNNKEL (reference sequence). The CDR3: CASSHSGKSSYEQYF. CDR3 nucleotides: TGTGCCAGCAGCCACAGCGGGAAAAGCTCCTACGAGCAGTACTTC.

Worth noting for this clonotype: This may be a read error, as it is one base from a much larger clone. The rearrangement uses TRBV19 and TRBJ2-1; 7 bases align to TRBD1. J lost 2 bases, V lost 8 bases, and 9 bases had no gene match. Germline V lookup: CDR1 LNHDA, CDR2 SQIVND (reference sequence). CDR3 size: 15 residues. The DNA of the CDR3 is TGTGCCAGTGGTGAACAGGGGCAGCCCTACAATGAGCAGTTCTTC. It is translated as CASGEQGQPYNEQFF.

This clonotype was observed a few times. V usage is TRBV4-1 and J usage is TRBJ2-5; 13 bases fit TRBD2. The CDR3 length is 19 residues. The germline V gene has CDR1 MGHRA and CDR2 YSYEKL. Trimming cost V 2 bases and J 3 bases; bases outside gene matches: 12. In DNA, the CDR3 is TGCGCCAGCAGCCAATTCGGGACTAGCGGGGTCCGGGATGAAGAGACCCAGTACTTC. Its protein is CASSQFGTSGVRDEETQYF.

In its sample, this clonotype was seen many times. This sequence joins TRBV2 and TRBJ2-7, with 10 bases matching TRBD1. V dropped 6 bases and J dropped 6; count of bases not matched to a gene: 5. Germline V lookup: CDR1 SNHLY, CDR2 FYNNEI. This CDR3 is built from 13 residues. The CDR3, as DNA: TGTGCCAGCAGGTACGGGACAGGGGTCGAGCAGTACTTC. It encodes CASRYGTGVEQYF.

There are a few counts of this clonotype. The rearrangement links TRBV6-6 to TRBJ2-1; 8 positions match TRBD2. The V and J ends lost 2 bases and 3 bases, in that order; junction bases with no gene match: 6. The germline gives CDR1 MNHNY, CDR2 SVGAGI (reference sequence). This CDR3 is built from 16 residues. CDR3 sequence: CASSYPPGLGYNEQFF. In nucleotides, the CDR3 is TGTGCCAGCAGTTACCCCCCGGGACTAGGCTACAATGAGCAGTTCTTC.

This clonotype was seen at least ten times. The chain recombines TRBV7-6 with TRBJ2-3, with 11 nucleotides matching TRBD2. CDR3 length: 18 residues. V was pared by 0 bases and J by 5 bases, with 10 bases of the junction left unmatched. Germline assignment: CDR1 SGHVS and CDR2 FNYEAQ. CDR3 sequence reads: CASSLAAIAGGPGDTQYF. The CDR3 DNA follows: TGTGCCAGCAGCTTAGCTGCGATAGCGGGAGGGCCGGGAGATACGCAGTATTTT.